Shown below are 11 T cell receptor beta chains from a single sample sequenced in a study of blood T cell repertoires in COVID-19. Sequencing used immunoSEQ multiplex PCR; TCRdb keeps in-frame clones, though not all of them. The sample carries some 370,000 clones, about 90% recorded once. Material: peripheral blood. These receptors were obtained from a man younger than 35 with active or convalescent COVID-19.

The chain uses TRBV5-4 and TRBJ2-7; D might be TRBD1 (6 bases). CDR1 SGHNT and CDR2 YYREEE come from the germline V gene (reference sequence). The V gene lost 4 bases and the J gene lost 3 bases, with 14 bases spanning the gap. CDR3 length: 14 residues. Written as DNA, the CDR3 is TGTGCCAGCAGCCTGGACAGTGGCTTCTACGAGCAGTACTTC. Translating gives CASSLDSGFYEQYF.

The chain combines TRBV6-5 with TRBJ2-3, with D perhaps matching TRBD1 (5 bases). V was trimmed by 7 bases and J by 0 bases, leaving 14 bases between them. Germline V CDR1 and CDR2: MNHEY, SVGAGI. The CDR3 totals 15 residues. Here the CDR3 reads CASTRTPTSTDTQYF. The DNA of the CDR3 is TGTGCCAGCACAAGGACACCCACTAGCACAGATACGCAGTATTTT.

The rearrangement joins TRBV14 to TRBJ2-5; D ambiguous. The CDR3 totals 15 residues. The germline V and J ends were trimmed by 2 bases and 5 bases, with 15 bases remaining between them. Germline loops: CDR1 SGHDN, CDR2 FVKESK. The CDR3 sequence: CASSQRLPQRETQYF. In DNA form, the CDR3 reads TGTGCCAGCAGCCAAAGACTCCCCCAGAGGGAGACCCAGTACTTC.

The chain uses TRBV29-1 and TRBJ2-7; 7 positions match TRBD1. CDR1 SQVTM and CDR2 ANQGSEA come from the germline V gene. This CDR3 is 14 amino acids long. V gave up 4 bases and J gave up 3 bases; unmatched junction bases: 9. In DNA, the CDR3 is TGCAGCGTTGTCGGGACAGATCTCGGCTACGAGCAGTACTTC. Translation: CSVVGTDLGYEQYF.

The chain has TRBV28 and TRBJ2-5; 12 bases align to TRBD2. The CDR3 totals 17 residues. V shed 4 bases and J 3 bases; nucleotides not matched to a gene: 9. CDR1 is MDHEN, CDR2 SYDVKM, per germline. CDR3 in DNA: TGTGCCAGCAGTTATGGGGGACTAGCGGGCCTGAAAGAGACCCAGTACTTC. Protein product: CASSYGGLAGLKETQYF. The complete variable domain, with remaining parts taken from reference TRBV28 and TRBJ2-5, reads DVKVTQSSRYLVKRTGEKVFLECVQDMDHENMFWYRQDPGLGLRLIYFSYDVKMKEKGDIPEGYSVSREKKERFSLILESASTNQTSMYLCASSYGGLAGLKETQYFGPGTRLLVL.

The V call is TRBV11-3, the J call TRBJ2-1; 9 bases map to TRBD2. Trimming cost V 4 bases and J 5 bases; bases outside gene matches: 9. CDR1 SGHNT and CDR2 YENEEA come from the germline V gene. The length of the CDR3 is 16 residues. CDR3 loop: CASSWSSGSLHNEQFF. The CDR3 DNA is TGTGCCAGCAGCTGGAGTAGCGGGAGTTTACACAATGAGCAGTTCTTC.

The chain employs TRBV13 and TRBJ1-1, with D tentatively TRBD1 (6 bases). CDR3 length equals 13 residues. V was cut by 2 bases and J by 3 bases, with 7 bases left in between. Germline loops: CDR1 PRHDT, CDR2 FYEKMQ (reference sequence). DNA for the CDR3: TGTGCCAGCAGCTTACAGGGGTACACTGAAGCTTTCTTT. Translating gives CASSLQGYTEAFF.

Regarding this clone: Other DNA sequences from this sample encode an identical CDR3 as well. The CDR3 region has the DNA TGCGCCAGCAGCCAAGCGACAGGGGGCAATCAGCCCCAGCATTTT. This encodes CASSQATGGNQPQHF. This chain uses TRBV4-3 with TRBJ1-5; TRBD1 matches at 8 bases. V lost 1 base to trimming and J lost 2 bases; unmatched junction nucleotides: 1. This CDR3 is 15 amino acids long. In germline, CDR1 is LGHNA, CDR2 YSLEER.

The chain has TRBV20-1 and TRBJ2-7, with D tentatively TRBD2 (6 bases). Trimming cost V 7 bases and J 6 bases, with 13 bases left between them. The CDR3 is 11 residues long. The germline V gene has CDR1 DFQATT and CDR2 SNEGSKA (reference sequence). CDR3 DNA: TGCAGTGTTGCGGCTAGCGCCGAGCAGTACTTC. This encodes CSVAASAEQYF.

The genes are TRBV28 and TRBJ2-1; 14 bases are shared with TRBD2. Trimming at V came to 5 bases and at J to 4 bases, leaving 7 bases not matched to a gene. The germline CDR1 and CDR2 sequences are MDHEN and SYDVKM. This CDR3 has 17 residues. As DNA, the CDR3 is TGTGCCAGCAGTACCGGGACTAGCGGGAGCCGATACAATGAGCAGTTCTTC. Protein sequence: CASSTGTSGSRYNEQFF.

The V and J genes are TRBV4-3 and TRBJ2-1; 11 bases map to TRBD2. Germline CDR1 reads LGHNA; CDR2 reads YSLEER. V lost 1 base and J lost 7; bases outside the gene matches: 6. CDR3 size: 16 residues. For the CDR3, the DNA is TGCGCCAGCAGCCAAGTAGCGGGGGGGCCCACGAATGAGCAGTTCTTC. Residues: CASSQVAGGPTNEQFF.